This entry describes one T cell receptor beta chain. This sample stems from a study of blood T cell repertoires in COVID-19. On the study more broadly: Whether acute or convalescent, the COVID-19 samples came from the United States, Italy and Spain. T cells, B-cell-depleted T cells, or PBMCs supplied cDNA or gDNA.

Germline trimming cut 4 bases from V and 10 bases from J; bases unmatched to any gene: 3. Germline CDR1 and CDR2: SEHNR and FQNEAQ (reference sequence). This CDR3 is 14 amino acids long. Original methodology: Amplification with reference gene primers provided the estimates of nucleated cell counts. Here immunoSEQ multiplex PCR was the method, and the copy in TCRdb shows in-frame clones only, minus some. The DNA gave D and trimming, while V, J and clone size come from that table. This sample carries around 220,000 clones, around 75% of them seen once, and the ten largest clones take approximately 5.4%.

The sample taken for sequencing was peripheral blood. The chain joins TRBV7-9 to TRBJ1-6, with 11 bases matching TRBD1. The TCR was taken from a human donor in a cohort sampled during active COVID-19. Written as DNA, the CDR3 is TGTGCCAGCAGCTGGACAGGGGGCGAGTCACCCCTCCACTTT. Its translation is CASSWTGGESPLHF.